The 29 T cell receptor beta chains below all came from one sample that was sequenced in a study of blood T cells in healthy people across ages (dated by TCRdb to the mid-2010s). The library was prepared using 5' RACE. The sequencer listed for this sample is Illumina HiSeq 2500. A second about 7 to 11 cycle PCR used a sample-barcoded 5' primer and a J-beta primer mix. TCRdb itself trimmed the public reads at Q25 with fastp, ran MiXCR and retained productive beta chains. Identical CDR3 protein sequences are pooled into one entry, listed with their most common genes and DNA. This sample comprises some 1.5 million distinct CDR3 sequences, 28% of them detected only once. Of the sample, 7.7% falls within the top ten clones. What was sequenced was blood. Every receptor here comes from a woman aged 30 to 39 in good health.

In its sample, this clonotype was seen a few times. A read error may explain this, as a much larger clone is one base away. This chain connects TRBV5-5 to TRBJ2-7, with D hard to call. Germline V gives CDR1 SGHKS, CDR2 YYEKEE (reference sequence). The CDR3 loop spans 10 amino acids. Trimming took off 3 bases at V and 6 bases at J, with 4 bases between the two ends. The CDR3 DNA reads TGTGCCAGCAGCTGGGGCGAGCAGTACTTC. It codes for CASSWGEQYF.

Here the CDR3 DNA reads TGTGCCAGCAGCTCAACTACTAGCGGGAGGGTCATAGATACGCAGTATTTT. This gives the protein CASSSTTSGRVIDTQYF. The rearrangement joins TRBV12-3 or TRBV12-4 to TRBJ2-3; 13 bases agree with TRBD2. Trimming at V came to 6 bases and at J to 5 bases, leaving 11 bases not matched to a gene. This CDR3 is 17 amino acids long.

A word on this clonotype: A read error is possible here, since a much larger clone lies one base away. The V and J genes are TRBV12-3 or TRBV12-4 and TRBJ1-2; D might be TRBD1 (5 bases). With 6 bases removed from V and 4 bases from J, the gap between germline ends came to 21 bases. This CDR3 spans 16 amino acids. CDR3 sequence (DNA): TGTGCCAGCAGCCCTCGGACACCCGTGGGGGGCTATGGCTACACCTTC. Translating gives CASSPRTPVGGYGYTF.

This clonotype was counted between two and nine times. The chain's CDR3 is CASSWQREALDTGELFF. DNA for the CDR3: TGTGCCAGCAGCTGGCAGCGGGAGGCGCTGGACACCGGGGAGCTGTTTTTT. The V call is TRBV7-6, the J call TRBJ2-2, with 9 nucleotides matching TRBD2. Germline V gives CDR1 SGHVS, CDR2 FNYEAQ. CDR3 length equals 17 residues. Trimming took 4 bases from V and 3 from J; bases not matched to a gene: 9.

This clonotype was picked up many times. The chain recombines TRBV7-2 with TRBJ2-7; D is undetermined. The CDR3 is 13 amino acids. Deletions cut 2 bases from V and 2 bases from J, with 7 bases between. CDR1 is SGHTA, CDR2 FQGNSA, per germline. The CDR3 DNA sequence: TGTGCCAGCAGCTTACACCAGGCCTACGAGCAGTACTTC. It translates to CASSLHQAYEQYF. Looking up the rest from reference TRBV7-2 and TRBJ2-7 gives the full variable domain: GAGVSQSPSNKVTEKGKDVELRCDPISGHTALYWYRQSLGQGLEFLIYFQGNSAPDKSGLPSDRFSAERTGGSVSTLTIQRTQQEDSAVYLCASSLHQAYEQYFGPGTRLTVT.

The rearrangement uses TRBV7-9 and TRBJ2-7; 8 positions agree with TRBD1. With 5 bases clipped from V and 3 bases from J, the junction kept 9 bases outside the gene matches. The CDR3 has 15 amino acids. CDR1 SEHNR and CDR2 FQNEAQ come from the germline V gene (reference sequence). The CDR3 DNA follows: TGTGCCAGCAGCCGACGAGACAGGGGATTCTACGAGCAGTACTTC. Translating it yields CASSRRDRGFYEQYF.

The chain is built from TRBV4-1 and TRBJ1-5; possibly TRBD1 for D (5 bases). Trimming removed 1 base from V and 11 bases from J, with 21 bases in between. In germline, CDR1 is MGHRA, CDR2 YSYEKL. This CDR3 region has 16 residues. This chain's CDR3 is CASSQGQGGTPGAQHF. CDR3 DNA: TGCGCCAGCAGCCAAGGTCAGGGTGGCACGCCGGGAGCCCAGCATTTT.

This clonotype was recorded a few times. The chain joins TRBV12-3 or TRBV12-4 to TRBJ2-7; TRBD1 aligns across 8 bases. CDR3 length: 17 residues. The trim removed 6 bases at V and 7 bases at J, leaving 20 bases unmatched. The CDR3, as DNA: TGTGCCAGCAGCCCCACATCCATCGGGACAGGATATTATGAGCAGTACTTC. This translates into CASSPTSIGTGYYEQYF.

This clonotype came up many times. The chain links TRBV28 to TRBJ2-7; unclear D gene. The CDR3 totals 13 residues. The V end was cut by 6 bases, the J end by 5 bases, with 14 bases between. The germline V gene encodes CDR1 MDHEN and CDR2 SYDVKM. CDR3 bases: TGTGCCAGCAGGGGCTGGGCAGACCACGAGCAGTACTTC. It translates to CASRGWADHEQYF.

The rearrangement joins TRBV7-2 to TRBJ1-5, with D tentatively TRBD1 (5 bases). Trimming took 2 bases from V and 1 from J, leaving 9 bases between them. The CDR3 is made up of 15 amino acids. Germline V gene sequence: CDR1 SGHTA, CDR2 FQGNSA. CDR3 residues: CASSLRGSSNQPQHF. CDR3 DNA sequence: TGTGCCAGCAGCTTAAGGGGTTCCAGCAATCAGCCCCAGCATTTT.

This clonotype has ten or more counts. V is TRBV7-9 and J is TRBJ1-2; the D is unclear. This CDR3 spans 12 amino acids. The germline V gene has CDR1 SEHNR and CDR2 FQNEAQ (reference sequence). V was clipped by 4 bases and J by 7 bases, with 10 bases between them. The CDR3 coding sequence is TGTGCCAGCAGCTCAACCCATGCTGGCTACACCTTC. Translating it yields CASSSTHAGYTF. Based on the CDR3 plus reference TRBV7-9 and TRBJ1-2, the full variable domain is DTGVSQNPRHKITKRGQNVTFRCDPISEHNRLYWYRQTLGQGPEFLTYFQNEAQLEKSRLLSDRFSAERPKGSFSTLEIQRTEQGDSAMYLCASSSTHAGYTFGSGTRLTVV.

As regards this clonotype: At one end, the junction sequence differs from germline, possibly due to a read error. The chain couples TRBV6-5 to TRBJ2-7; 7 nucleotides match TRBD2. CDR3 length: 14 residues. Germline V gene lookup returns CDR1 MNHEY and CDR2 SVGAGI. For the CDR3, the DNA is TGTGCCTGCAGTTTCGGGGAGGGCTCCTACGAGCAGTACTTC. This translates into CACSFGEGSYEQYF.

The chain carries TRBV10-2 and TRBJ2-3; 10 bases are a match to TRBD1. The CDR3 runs to 13 residues. Germline values: CDR1 WSHSY, CDR2 SAAADI. Trimming at V came to 10 bases and at J to 3 bases, leaving 4 bases not matched to a gene. The CDR3 coding sequence is TGCGCCACCCGACAGGGGGCAACAGATACGCAGTATTTT. Translated: CATRQGATDTQYF.

V is TRBV6-6 and J is TRBJ2-1; the match to TRBD2 covers 8 bases. The ends lost 4 bases at V and 10 bases at J; junction bases unmatched: 12. Germline assignment: CDR1 MNHNY and CDR2 SVGAGI (reference sequence). The CDR3 sequence is 15 residues long. The CDR3 reads CASSFGTRVRGEQFF. The CDR3, as DNA: TGTGCCAGCAGTTTCGGGACTAGGGTCCGTGGGGAGCAGTTCTTC.

This clonotype was detected only a few times. The chain uses TRBV10-3 and TRBJ1-2; 10 positions agree with TRBD1. From germline, CDR1 is ENHRY and CDR2 SYGVKD. V lost 3 bases to trimming and J lost 0 bases; unmatched junction nucleotides: 4. CDR3 length: 16 amino acids. The CDR3 here is CAISDSDRGPNYGYTF. CDR3 nucleotides: TGTGCCATCAGTGACTCCGACAGGGGGCCTAACTATGGCTACACCTTC.

The chain carries TRBV7-2 and TRBJ2-3; TRBD2 matches at 8 bases. The length of the CDR3 is 19 residues. From germline, CDR1 is SGHTA and CDR2 FQGNSA. V shed 0 bases, J shed 3 bases, and the junction held 14 bases outside the gene matches. The CDR3 nucleotides read TGTGCCAGCAGCTTAGCGCCCGGAATAGCGGGGAAACGAACAGATACGCAGTATTTT. Translated: CASSLAPGIAGKRTDTQYF.

The chain employs TRBV7-2 and TRBJ1-5; D unclear. Looked up from germline, CDR1 is SGHTA and CDR2 is FQGNSA. Trimming stripped 5 bases from V and 4 bases from J, with 15 bases between. The CDR3 contains 15 residues. The CDR3 DNA sequence: TGTGCCAGCAGCCCCCGGGGTCCTGATAATCAGCCCCAGCATTTT. Its protein product is CASSPRGPDNQPQHF.

V gene TRBV12-3 or TRBV12-4 combines with J gene TRBJ2-3; 13 positions agree with TRBD2. J lost 3 bases, V lost 5 bases, and 11 bases had no gene match. The length of the CDR3 is 18 residues. The CDR3 region is CASSPERRTSGGTDTQYF. The CDR3 nucleotides read TGTGCCAGCAGTCCTGAGCGGCGGACTAGCGGGGGAACAGATACGCAGTATTTT.

This chain joins TRBV4-3 and TRBJ2-1, with TRBD2 matching 9 bases. CDR1 is LGHNA, CDR2 YSLEER, per germline. The CDR3 totals 16 residues. V lost 2 bases and J lost 8; bases outside the gene matches: 10. The CDR3 region has the DNA TGCGCCAGCAGCCAAAATTCGGCTAGCGGGACCGATGAGCAGTTCTTC. It codes for CASSQNSASGTDEQFF.

There are a few counts of this clonotype. The chain uses TRBV11-2 and TRBJ1-2, with D perhaps matching TRBD1 (5 bases). Trimming took 1 base from V and 0 from J, leaving 15 bases between them. There are 17 residues in the CDR3. The germline V gene encodes CDR1 SGHAT and CDR2 FQNNGV. CDR3 loop: CASSLVSQGRTNYGYTF. In DNA form, the CDR3 reads TGTGCCAGCAGCTTAGTCTCCCAGGGACGAACTAACTATGGCTACACCTTC.

At least ten counts were recorded for this clonotype. This chain uses TRBV11-2 with TRBJ2-5, with 7 bases fitting TRBD2. V shed 5 bases, J shed 0 bases, and the junction held 9 bases outside the gene matches. CDR1 and CDR2 from the germline V gene are SGHAT and FQNNGV. The CDR3 contains 16 residues. The CDR3 nucleotides are TGTGCCAGCAGCCCCGGGGGGAGATCGTACCAAGAGACCCAGTACTTC. Translation: CASSPGGRSYQETQYF.

The table lists this clonotype with many counts. The rearrangement uses TRBV10-1 and TRBJ2-7, with 9 bases lining up with TRBD2. V was clipped by 8 bases and J by 2 bases; unmatched bases: 13. Per germline, CDR1 WNHNN and CDR2 SYGVQD (reference sequence). The CDR3 runs to 16 residues. CDR3 coding DNA: TGCGCCAGCTCCTACTACTGGACTAGCGATCCCTACGAGCAGTACTTC. Translated: CASSYYWTSDPYEQYF.

This rearrangement joins TRBV7-2 to TRBJ2-7; D tentatively fits TRBD1 or TRBD2 (7 bases each). With 0 bases removed from V and 2 bases from J, the gap between germline ends came to 14 bases. The CDR3 has 16 residues. CDR1 and CDR2 (germline): SGHTA, FQGNSA. CDR3 in amino acids: CASSLAPAGGAYEQYF. As DNA, the CDR3 is TGTGCCAGCAGCTTAGCGCCGGCAGGGGGGGCCTACGAGCAGTACTTC.

This clonotype was counted ten times or more. The genes are TRBV29-1 and TRBJ2-1; D gene unclear. Germline V gives CDR1 SQVTM, CDR2 ANQGSEA. Trimming removed 1 base from V and 0 bases from J, with 13 bases in between. The CDR3 extends over 16 amino acids. CDR3 sequence: CSVEGRHLSSYNEQFF. The CDR3 DNA is TGCAGCGTTGAAGGGCGTCACTTAAGCTCCTACAATGAGCAGTTCTTC.

This clonotype occurred a few times. V is TRBV19 and J is TRBJ1-1, with D hard to call. This CDR3 spans 14 amino acids. Trimming cost V 3 bases and J 4 bases, with 12 bases left between them. Per the germline V gene, CDR1 is LNHDA and CDR2 is SQIVND (reference sequence). In nucleotides, the CDR3 is TGTGCCAGTAGTATTGTGAGTACGACCACTGAAGCTTTCTTT. Translating it yields CASSIVSTTTEAFF. Drawing the rest from reference TRBV19 and TRBJ1-1, the complete variable domain is DGGITQSPKYLFRKEGQNVTLSCEQNLNHDAMYWYRQDPGQGLRLIYYSQIVNDFQKGDIAEGYSVSREKKESFPLTVTSAQKNPTAFYLCASSIVSTTTEAFFGQGTRLTVV.

The chain combines TRBV6-1 with TRBJ1-5, with unresolved D. In germline, CDR1 is MNHNS, CDR2 SASEGT. V was pared by 1 base and J by 9 bases, with 4 bases between. CDR3 size: 11 residues. The CDR3 bases are TGTGCCAGCAGTGAAGTCTCGCCCCAGCATTTT. Amino acids: CASSEVSPQHF.

There are a few counts of this clonotype. This rearrangement joins TRBV11-2 to TRBJ2-7; 8 bases are a match to TRBD2. The CDR3 sequence is 17 residues long. CDR1 is SGHAT and CDR2 is FQNNGV in the germline V gene. With 2 bases clipped from V and 5 bases from J, the junction kept 14 bases outside the gene matches. CDR3 bases: TGTGCCAGCAGCTTACAGCCGGGACTAGGATTGCCCGACGAGCAGTACTTC. This encodes CASSLQPGLGLPDEQYF.

The rearrangement joins TRBV10-2 to TRBJ2-7, with D tentatively TRBD1 (6 bases). The germline V gene has CDR1 WSHSY and CDR2 SAAADI. V gave up 5 bases and J gave up 0 bases, with 11 bases separating them. The CDR3 consists of 14 residues. Written as DNA, the CDR3 is TGCGCCAGCAGTAGCCACAGGGACTCCTACGAGCAGTACTTC. Amino acid sequence: CASSSHRDSYEQYF.

The chain recombines TRBV12-3 or TRBV12-4 with TRBJ1-1, with 8 bases matching TRBD1. The CDR3 has 14 amino acids. V was pared by 3 bases and J by 6 bases, with 6 bases of the junction left unmatched. CDR3 sequence reads: CASSFRPGQAEAFF. The CDR3 nucleotides read TGTGCCAGCAGTTTCCGTCCGGGACAGGCTGAAGCTTTCTTT.